This section outlines one TCR beta chain sequence together with its context. Its antigen is still unknown. The CDR3 totals 15 residues. Germline V gene lookup returns CDR1 MNHNS and CDR2 SASEGT. V lost 10 bases, J lost 0 bases, and 13 bases lay in between. This entry is derived from a study of T-cell reconstitution after alpha-beta-depleted transplantation in children. Whole-study findings and limits: The study reportedly traced alpha-beta T cells about two months after transplant to several hundred expanded graft clones. After one year, T-cell counts and TCRbeta diversity mostly came from new T cells.

This sample's TCRbeta library carried unique molecular identifier barcodes. MiXCR was run by TCRdb on the PCR reads, yielding one entry per CDR3 protein. There are approximately 170,000 distinct CDR3 sequences in the sample; roughly 10% occur only once, and around 14% lies in the top ten. Sequenced material: PBMCs, taken before TCRalphabeta/CD19-depleted stem cell transplant. The sequence derives from a boy younger than 10 with acute myeloid leukemia, due to receive a stem cell transplant. This chain joins TRBV6-1 and TRBJ1-6; D gene uncertain. CDR3 coding DNA: TGTGCCATCCCGAGTGGGAGCTCCTATAATTCACCCCTCCACTTT. Translating gives CAIPSGSSYNSPLHF.